This TCR beta chain derives from a study of cytomegalovirus exposure and HLA in healthy donors. The PCR used 60 Vbeta and 13 Jbeta primers. TCRdb keeps only in-frame clones here, not all; method: immunoSEQ multiplex PCR. Among about 120,000 clones listed, around 66% were seen once. Study-level results: Indistinguishable V segments such as TRBV6-2 and TRBV6-3 were excluded. Association with HLA alleles at 0.05 false discovery rate was found for around 15,000 TCR beta sequences in a later analysis.

This CDR3 has 13 amino acids. In germline, CDR1 is MNHNS, CDR2 SASEGT. Trimming stripped 6 bases from V and 0 bases from J, with 8 bases between. As for the donors, each was a healthy bone marrow donor. This clone was seen a handful of times. Its antigen is still unknown. The TCR comes from a woman between 40 and 50 years old in good health and CMV-seropositive. Sequencing used PBMCs. The chain recombines TRBV6-1 with TRBJ1-2, with D unclear. CDR3 residues: CASRREANYGYTF. CDR3 coding DNA: TGTGCCAGCAGGAGAGAAGCTAACTATGGCTACACCTTC.